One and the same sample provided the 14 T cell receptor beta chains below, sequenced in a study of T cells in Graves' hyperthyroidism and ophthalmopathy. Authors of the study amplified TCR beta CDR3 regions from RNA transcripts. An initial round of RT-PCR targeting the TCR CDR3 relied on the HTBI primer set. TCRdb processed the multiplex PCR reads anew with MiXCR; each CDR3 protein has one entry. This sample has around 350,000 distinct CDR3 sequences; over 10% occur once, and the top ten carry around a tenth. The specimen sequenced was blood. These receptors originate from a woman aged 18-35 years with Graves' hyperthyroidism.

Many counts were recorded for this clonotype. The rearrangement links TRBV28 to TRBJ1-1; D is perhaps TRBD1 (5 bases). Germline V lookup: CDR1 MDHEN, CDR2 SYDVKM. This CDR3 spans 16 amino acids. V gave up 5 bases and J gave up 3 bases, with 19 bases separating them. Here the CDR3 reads CASSLEKDRTDTEAFF. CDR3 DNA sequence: TGTGCCAGCAGTCTGGAAAAAGACAGAACAGACACTGAAGCTTTCTTT.

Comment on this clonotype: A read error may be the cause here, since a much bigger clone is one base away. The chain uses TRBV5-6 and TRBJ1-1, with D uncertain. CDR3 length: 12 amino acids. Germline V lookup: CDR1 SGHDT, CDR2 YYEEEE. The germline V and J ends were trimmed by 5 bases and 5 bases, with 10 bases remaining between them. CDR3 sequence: CASSWLRTEAFF. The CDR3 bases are TGTGCCAGCAGTTGGTTGAGGACTGAAGCTTTCTTT.

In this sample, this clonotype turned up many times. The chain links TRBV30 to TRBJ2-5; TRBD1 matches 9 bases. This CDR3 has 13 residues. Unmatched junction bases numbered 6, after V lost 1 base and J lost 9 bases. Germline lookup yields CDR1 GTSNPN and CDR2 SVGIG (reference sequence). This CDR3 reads CAWSGDRDYAQYF. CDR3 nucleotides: TGTGCCTGGAGTGGGGACAGGGACTACGCCCAGTACTTC.

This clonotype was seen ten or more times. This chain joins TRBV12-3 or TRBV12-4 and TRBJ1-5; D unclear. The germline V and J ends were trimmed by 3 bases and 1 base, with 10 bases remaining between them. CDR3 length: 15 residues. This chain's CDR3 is CASSLQRRSNQPQHF. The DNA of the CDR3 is TGTGCCAGCAGTTTGCAGCGTAGGAGCAATCAGCCCCAGCATTTT.

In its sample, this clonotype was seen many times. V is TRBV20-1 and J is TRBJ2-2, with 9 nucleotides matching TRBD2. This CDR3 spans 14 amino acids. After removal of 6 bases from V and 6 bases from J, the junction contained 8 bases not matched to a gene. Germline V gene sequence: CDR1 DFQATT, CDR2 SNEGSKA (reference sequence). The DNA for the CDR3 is TGCAGTGCCCATAGCGGGGGCGGCGCCGGGGAGCTGTTTTTT. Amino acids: CSAHSGGGAGELFF.

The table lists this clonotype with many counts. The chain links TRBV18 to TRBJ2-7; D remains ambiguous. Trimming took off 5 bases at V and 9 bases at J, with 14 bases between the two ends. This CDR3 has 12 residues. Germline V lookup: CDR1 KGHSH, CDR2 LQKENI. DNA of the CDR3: TGTGCCAGCTCATACGCCGGCGAAGGGCAGTACTTC. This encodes CASSYAGEGQYF.

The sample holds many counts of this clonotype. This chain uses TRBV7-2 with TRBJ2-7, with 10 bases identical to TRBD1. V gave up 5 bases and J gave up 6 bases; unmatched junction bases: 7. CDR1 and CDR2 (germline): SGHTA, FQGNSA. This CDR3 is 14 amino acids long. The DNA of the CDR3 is TGTGCCAGCAGCCCGGACAGGGGGGCCCTCGAGCAGTACTTC. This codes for CASSPDRGALEQYF.

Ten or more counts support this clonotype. The CDR3 DNA reads as TGTGCCAGCAGTAAAGGGACAGGTGGCGGCTACACCTTC. Its translation: CASSKGTGGGYTF. The chain has TRBV6-1 and TRBJ1-2, with TRBD1 matching 8 bases. V trimming: 5 bases; J trimming: 8 bases; junction bases outside the gene matches: 7. Germline CDR1 reads MNHNS; CDR2 reads SASEGT. CDR3 length equals 13 residues.

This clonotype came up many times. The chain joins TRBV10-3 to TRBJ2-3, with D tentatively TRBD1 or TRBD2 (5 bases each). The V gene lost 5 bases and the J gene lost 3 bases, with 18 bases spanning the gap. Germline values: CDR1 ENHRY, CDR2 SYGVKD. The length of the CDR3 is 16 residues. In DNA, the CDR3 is TGTGCCATCAGTAAGACCGGGACGGCCGCAACAGATACGCAGTATTTT. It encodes CAISKTGTAATDTQYF.

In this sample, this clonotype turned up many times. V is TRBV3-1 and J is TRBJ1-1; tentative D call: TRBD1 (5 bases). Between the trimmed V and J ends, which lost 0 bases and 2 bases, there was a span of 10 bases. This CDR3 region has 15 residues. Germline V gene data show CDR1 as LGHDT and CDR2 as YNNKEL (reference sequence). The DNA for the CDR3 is TGTGCCAGCAGCCAAGAGGGGCGGGGCAACACTGAAGCTTTCTTT. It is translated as CASSQEGRGNTEAFF.

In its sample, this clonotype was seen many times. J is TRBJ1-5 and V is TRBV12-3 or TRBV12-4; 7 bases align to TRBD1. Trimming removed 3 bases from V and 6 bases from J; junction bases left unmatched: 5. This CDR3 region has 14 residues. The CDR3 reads CASSFRQGIQPQHF. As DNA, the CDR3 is TGTGCCAGCAGTTTTAGACAGGGAATTCAGCCCCAGCATTTT.

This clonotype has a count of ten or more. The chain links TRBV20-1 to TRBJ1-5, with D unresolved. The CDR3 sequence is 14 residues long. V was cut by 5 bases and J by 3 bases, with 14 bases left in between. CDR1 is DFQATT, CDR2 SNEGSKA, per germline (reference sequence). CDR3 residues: CSAALQRYNQPQHF. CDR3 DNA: TGCAGTGCTGCCCTACAGCGGTACAATCAGCCCCAGCATTTT.

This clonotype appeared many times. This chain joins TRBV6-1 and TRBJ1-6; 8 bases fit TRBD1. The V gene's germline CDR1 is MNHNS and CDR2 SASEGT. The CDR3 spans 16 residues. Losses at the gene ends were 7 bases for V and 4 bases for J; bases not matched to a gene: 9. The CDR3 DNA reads TGTGCCAGCATACTGGGACAGGAGCTTTATAATTCACCCCTCCACTTT. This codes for CASILGQELYNSPLHF.

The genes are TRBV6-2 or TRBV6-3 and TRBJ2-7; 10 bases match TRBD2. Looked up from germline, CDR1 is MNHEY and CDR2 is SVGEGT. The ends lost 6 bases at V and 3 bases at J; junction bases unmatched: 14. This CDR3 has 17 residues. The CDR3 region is CASSPPSGRAEFYEQYF. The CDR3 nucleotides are TGTGCCAGCAGCCCACCTAGCGGGAGAGCCGAATTCTACGAGCAGTACTTC.